This is a list of T cell receptor beta chains from one sample in a study of T-cell memory formation after mild COVID-19. TCRdb re-called the 5' RACE reads through MiXCR, storing one row per CDR3 protein. The table has over 150,000 distinct CDR3 sequences, roughly 20% seen once. The sample was PBMCs or a T cell subset sorted from them (not recorded which). The origin of the receptors is a man between 18 and 35 years old who had mild COVID-19 (a few samples of this study predate the infection). Cell type and time point are not known. Both conserved end residues are part of each CDR3. The D gene is left open where the match is weak. Clone size is shown for a subset of rows, as once, few, many or a class of expanded clone.

d_call clone_size j_call v_call cdr3_aa cdr3_nt
. . TRBJ1-5 TRBV20-1 CSALEALSRGSNQPQHF TGCAGTGCTCTCGAGGCCCTCAGTAGGGGGAGTAATCAGCCCCAGCATTTT
. . TRBJ1-5 TRBV10-3 CAISDRGDQPQHF TGTGCCATCAGTGATCGAGGGGATCAGCCCCAGCATTTT
. . TRBJ1-2 TRBV28 CASTLGTYGYTF TGTGCCAGCACCTTAGGTACCTATGGCTACACCTTC
. . TRBJ1-6 TRBV7-8 CASSFPGRVSNSPLHF TGTGCCAGCAGCTTTCCTGGCCGGGTGTCTAATTCACCCCTCCACTTT
TRBD1 few TRBJ2-3 TRBV20-1 CSARVDRAADTQYF TGCAGTGCTAGAGTGGACAGGGCGGCAGATACGCAGTATTTT
. . TRBJ1-3 TRBV6-5 CASRRVPLGNTIYF TGTGCCAGCAGGAGGGTACCGCTCGGAAACACCATATATTTT
TRBD2 few TRBJ2-5 TRBV12-3/TRBV12-4 CASRTSGGTETQYF TGTGCCAGCAGAACTAGCGGGGGAACGGAGACCCAGTACTTC
TRBD1 . TRBJ1-1 TRBV24-1 CATSVPQGAVNTEAFF TGTGCCACCAGTGTGCCCCAGGGGGCAGTGAACACTGAAGCTTTCTTT
TRBD1 . TRBJ1-5 TRBV20-1 CSAQTGVNQPQHF TGCAGTGCCCAGACAGGGGTTAATCAGCCCCAGCATTTT
TRBD1 . TRBJ2-5 TRBV19 CASTTDRWKKTQYF TGTGCCAGTACCACGGACAGGTGGAAAAAGACCCAGTACTTC
. few TRBJ2-4 TRBV18 CASSPSPTANIQYF TGTGCCAGCTCACCCTCCCCGACAGCCAACATTCAGTACTTC
TRBD1 . TRBJ2-1 TRBV7-3 CASSIRDSQQFF TGTGCCAGCAGCATCAGGGACAGTCAGCAGTTCTTC
. few TRBJ2-5 TRBV7-2 CASSFGVGQGETQYF TGTGCCAGCAGCTTCGGTGTCGGCCAGGGGGAGACCCAGTACTTC
. few TRBJ2-1 TRBV27 CASSSTGGEQFF TGTGCCAGCAGCTCAACTGGGGGTGAGCAGTTCTTC
. . TRBJ2-5 TRBV20-1 CSETRETQYF TGCAGTGAGACTAGAGAGACCCAGTACTTC
TRBD1 . TRBJ2-7 TRBV12-5 CASGLITGTVAYEQYF TGTGCTAGTGGCCTGATAACCGGGACAGTAGCCTACGAGCAGTACTTC
. . TRBJ1-3 TRBV2 CASKGPSGNTIYF TGTGCCAGCAAAGGACCCTCTGGAAACACCATATATTTT
TRBD2 many TRBJ2-3 TRBV6-5 CASRTSGGTDTQYF TGTGCCAGCAGGACTAGCGGGGGCACAGATACGCAGTATTTT
. . TRBJ2-3 TRBV7-2 CASSLLHTSTDTQYF TGTGCCAGCAGCTTACTCCACACCTCCACAGATACGCAGTATTTT
TRBD2 . TRBJ2-1 TRBV4-2 CASSDLTGTRGEQFF TGTGCCAGCAGCGATCTTACCGGGACTAGGGGTGAGCAGTTCTTC
. . TRBJ1-2 TRBV15 CATSRQANYGYTF TGTGCCACCAGCCGACAGGCTAACTATGGCTACACCTTC
. . TRBJ2-2 TRBV27 CASSLGGALGELFF TGTGCCAGCAGTTTAGGGGGGGCGCTGGGGGAGCTGTTTTTT
TRBD1 few TRBJ2-7 TRBV5-1 CASSWGQGASEQYF TGCGCCAGCAGCTGGGGACAGGGGGCCTCCGAGCAGTACTTC
. few TRBJ2-2 TRBV20-1 CSASEPDTGELFF TGCAGTGCTAGCGAGCCGGACACCGGGGAGCTGTTTTTT
. few TRBJ2-5 TRBV9 CASSPGLLRGETQYF TGTGCCAGCAGCCCCGGACTACTCCGAGGGGAGACCCAGTACTTC
. few TRBJ1-6 TRBV10-3 CAITGDFNSPLHF TGTGCCATCACCGGGGACTTTAATTCACCCCTCCACTTT
. few TRBJ1-2 TRBV11-2 CASSSRPDGLIYGYTF TGTGCCAGCAGCTCGCGACCGGACGGACTGATATATGGCTACACCTTC
. . TRBJ1-4 TRBV20-1 CSAQTEPNEKLFF TGCAGTGCCCAGACAGAGCCGAATGAAAAACTGTTTTTT
TRBD1 . TRBJ2-7 TRBV6-5 CASSASGQGFQYF TGTGCCAGCAGTGCCTCGGGACAGGGTTTTCAGTACTTC
. . TRBJ1-2 TRBV30 CAWSEKDGVYGYTF TGTGCCTGGAGTGAAAAGGACGGAGTCTATGGCTACACCTTC
. few TRBJ1-1 TRBV20-1 CSARLAGRDPEAFF TGCAGTGCTAGATTGGCAGGGCGGGATCCTGAAGCTTTCTTT
. . TRBJ2-3 TRBV9 CASSPSTTDTDTQYF TGTGCCAGCAGTCCATCGACTACCGACACAGATACGCAGTATTTT
TRBD2 few TRBJ2-5 TRBV23-1 CASSHPTSGGQETQYF TGCGCCAGCAGTCACCCGACTAGCGGGGGGCAAGAGACCCAGTACTTC
TRBD1 few TRBJ1-5 TRBV27 CASSNRGVQPQHF TGTGCCAGCAGTAACAGGGGTGTGCAGCCCCAGCATTTT
TRBD1 few TRBJ1-5 TRBV19 CASSWGQINQPQHF TGTGCCAGTAGTTGGGGACAGATCAATCAGCCCCAGCATTTT
. . TRBJ1-1 TRBV20-1 CSARGDKGGTEAFF TGCAGTGCTAGAGGGGACAAGGGCGGCACTGAAGCTTTCTTT
. . TRBJ2-3 TRBV12-3/TRBV12-4 CASSFWGVTDTQYF TGTGCCAGCAGTTTCTGGGGTGTCACAGATACGCAGTATTTT
. . TRBJ1-6 TRBV6-6 CASSYIENSPLHF TGTGCCAGCAGTTACATCGAGAATTCACCCCTCCACTTT
. . TRBJ1-1 TRBV7-2 CASSGQTDMNTEAFF TGTGCCAGCAGCGGTCAGACGGATATGAACACTGAAGCTTTCTTT
. . TRBJ1-2 TRBV4-3 CASSQADAGLYGYTF TGCGCCAGCAGCCAAGCAGACGCAGGGCTTTATGGCTACACCTTC
. few TRBJ2-7 TRBV6-2/TRBV6-3 CASSRLQGPNYEQYF TGTGCCAGCAGCCGGCTTCAGGGGCCAAACTACGAGCAGTACTTC
TRBD2 . TRBJ2-5 TRBV29-1 CSVRRPSGGRSETQYF TGCAGCGTTCGACGCCCTAGCGGGGGGAGATCGGAGACCCAGTACTTC
. few TRBJ2-2 TRBV5-4 CASSQSRKNTGELFF TGTGCCAGCAGCCAGTCCCGGAAGAACACCGGGGAGCTGTTTTTT
TRBD1 few TRBJ2-2 TRBV20-1 CSAREAGGSVGTGELFF TGCAGTGCTAGAGAGGCAGGGGGCAGTGTCGGCACCGGGGAGCTGTTTTTT
. few TRBJ1-1 TRBV4-1 CASSQDFFPNTEAFF TGCGCCAGCAGCCAAGATTTCTTTCCGAACACTGAAGCTTTCTTT